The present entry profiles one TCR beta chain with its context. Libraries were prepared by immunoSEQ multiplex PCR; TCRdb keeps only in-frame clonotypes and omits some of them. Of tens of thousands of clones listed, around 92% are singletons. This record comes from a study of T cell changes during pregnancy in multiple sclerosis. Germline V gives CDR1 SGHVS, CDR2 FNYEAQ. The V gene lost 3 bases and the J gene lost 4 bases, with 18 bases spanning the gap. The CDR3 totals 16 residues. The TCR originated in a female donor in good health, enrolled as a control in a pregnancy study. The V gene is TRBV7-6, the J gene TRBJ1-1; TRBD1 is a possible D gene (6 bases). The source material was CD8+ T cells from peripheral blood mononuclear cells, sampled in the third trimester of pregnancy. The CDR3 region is CASSLGAGGAGTEAFF. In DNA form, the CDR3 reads TGTGCCAGCAGCTTGGGCGCGGGGGGCGCCGGCACTGAAGCTTTCTTT.